This passage covers 16 T cell receptor beta chains from one sample sequenced in a study of T-cell memory formation after mild COVID-19. TCRdb fed the 5' RACE reads into MiXCR, producing one record per CDR3 protein. The profile shows a few hundred thousand distinct CDR3 sequences, 16% of them singletons. The sequencing sample was made of PBMCs or a T cell subset sorted from them (not recorded which). These receptors came from a man aged 18 to 30 who had mild COVID-19 (a few samples of this study predate the infection). Cell type and time point are not known.

This clonotype was observed a few times. The chain joins TRBV20-1 to TRBJ2-1, with 10 bases identical to TRBD2. Germline-derived CDR1 and CDR2 are DFQATT and SNEGSKA (reference sequence). This CDR3 is built from 14 residues. Losses at the gene ends were 3 bases for V and 7 bases for J; bases not matched to a gene: 6. CDR3 DNA sequence: TGCAGTGCTAGCCCAGCGGGGGGGCCTAATGAGCAGTTCTTC. Translated, it gives CSASPAGGPNEQFF.

With respect to this clonotype: One base away lies a much larger clone, so this may be a sequencing read error. The chain has TRBV7-9 and TRBJ2-2; no firm D call. This CDR3 has 13 amino acids. CDR1 is SEHNR and CDR2 is FQNEAQ in the germline V gene (reference sequence). V lost 3 bases to trimming and J lost 4 bases, with 6 bases between them. The DNA of the CDR3 is TGTGCCAGCAGCTTTACTCTCACCGGGGAGCTGTTTTTT. This codes for CASSFTLTGELFF.

This chain joins TRBV5-4 and TRBJ1-1, with D perhaps matching TRBD1 (5 bases). Trimming took 3 bases from V and 9 from J, leaving 15 bases between them. Germline V gives CDR1 SGHNT, CDR2 YYREEE (reference sequence). CDR3 length: 13 residues. CDR3 DNA sequence: TGTGCCAGCAGCTGGGACGGGGAGGAGAAAGCTTTCTTT. It codes for CASSWDGEEKAFF.

The gene calls are TRBV12-3 or TRBV12-4 and TRBJ2-7; D uncertain. The CDR3 length is 13 residues. The V end lost 5 bases, the J end lost 4 bases, and 12 bases lay between the germline ends. The CDR3 loop reads CASSPDGEYEQYF. CDR3 DNA: TGTGCCAGCAGTCCGGACGGCGAGTACGAGCAGTACTTC.

This clonotype was counted ten times or more. V gene TRBV10-2 combines with J gene TRBJ2-7, with no clear D. The CDR3 covers 13 residues. Per germline, CDR1 WSHSY and CDR2 SAAADI. Trimming stripped 7 bases from V and 2 bases from J, with 12 bases between. As DNA, the CDR3 is TGCGCCAGCATGAAGCCGATAACCTACGAGCAGTACTTC. As protein: CASMKPITYEQYF.

J is TRBJ2-1 and V is TRBV12-3 or TRBV12-4; weak D call: TRBD2 (5 bases). This CDR3 is 11 amino acids long. V was shortened by 3 bases and J by 9 bases, with 6 bases between the two germline ends. In DNA form, the CDR3 reads TGTGCCAGCAGTTTTCGGGGTGAGCAGTTCTTC. It codes for CASSFRGEQFF.

This clonotype was seen a few times. The chain links TRBV27 to TRBJ1-2; D not resolved. Germline loops: CDR1 MNHEY, CDR2 SMNVEV (reference sequence). CDR3 length: 11 amino acids. V was shortened by 10 bases and J by 0 bases, with 6 bases between the two germline ends. The CDR3 coding sequence is TGTGCCACCCGGTCTAACTATGGCTACACCTTC. Its translation is CATRSNYGYTF.

This clonotype was seen at least ten times. This CDR3 reads CASTSRPTGGSEQFF. CDR3 nucleotides: TGTGCCAGCACTTCCCGCCCGACAGGGGGTTCTGAGCAGTTCTTC. V and J are TRBV6-5 and TRBJ2-1, with 9 bases lining up with TRBD1. The CDR3 length is 15 residues. Germline CDR1 reads MNHEY; CDR2 reads SVGAGI. Losses at the gene ends were 7 bases for V and 9 bases for J; bases not matched to a gene: 13.

In its sample, this clonotype was seen once. This chain links TRBV6-1 with TRBJ1-6; perhaps TRBD1 as D (6 bases). Germline V gene sequence: CDR1 MNHNS, CDR2 SASEGT. The CDR3 totals 14 residues. Trimming shortened V by 7 bases and J by 8 bases, and 15 bases separated the two germline ends. The CDR3: CASTSGQGYSPLHF. CDR3 DNA sequence: TGTGCCAGCACTAGCGGGCAGGGGTATTCACCCCTCCACTTT.

A few counts support this clonotype. The chain couples TRBV4-3 to TRBJ1-4, with D tentatively TRBD1 (5 bases). The CDR3 is 15 amino acids. Trimming removed 5 bases at V and 4 bases at J, with 14 bases between. Germline values: CDR1 LGHNA, CDR2 YSLEER. This CDR3 reads CASSAPGRGNEKLFF. CDR3 nucleotides: TGCGCCAGCAGCGCTCCGGGAAGGGGTAATGAAAAACTGTTTTTT.

This clonotype was seen at least ten times. This sequence joins TRBV28 and TRBJ2-7; D is perhaps TRBD2 (5 bases). Germline loops: CDR1 MDHEN, CDR2 SYDVKM. V gave up 6 bases and J gave up 4 bases, with 7 bases separating them. The CDR3 runs 11 residues. The chain's CDR3 is CASRREYEQYV. As DNA, the CDR3 is TGTGCCAGCAGACGGGAATACGAGCAGTACGTC.

The chain carries TRBV4-1 and TRBJ2-7, with D possibly being TRBD1 or TRBD2 (5 bases each). CDR3 size: 16 residues. V lost 1 base to trimming and J lost 2 bases, with 15 bases between them. The V gene's germline CDR1 is MGHRA and CDR2 YSYEKL. The CDR3 DNA is TGCGCCAGCAGCCAAGTAAGAGGGGCCCTAACCTACGAGCAGTACTTC. It encodes CASSQVRGALTYEQYF.

This chain uses TRBV20-1 with TRBJ1-4, with D perhaps matching TRBD1 (5 bases). Germline V gene sequence: CDR1 DFQATT, CDR2 SNEGSKA (reference sequence). The V and J ends lost 0 bases and 4 bases respectively, with 12 bases between them. This CDR3 spans 15 amino acids. The CDR3 DNA reads as TGCAGTGCTAGAGATCCCCGGGACGGTAATGAAAAACTGTTTTTT. Translated: CSARDPRDGNEKLFF.

The chain has TRBV7-2 and TRBJ2-7; 8 bases fit TRBD1. Germline V gives CDR1 SGHTA, CDR2 FQGNSA. This CDR3 has 15 amino acids. Trimming at V came to 8 bases and at J to 0 bases, leaving 9 bases not matched to a gene. The CDR3 is CASSKTGAASYEQYV. The CDR3 nucleotides are TGTGCCAGCTCAAAGACAGGGGCGGCCTCCTACGAGCAGTACGTC.

This clonotype was recorded a few times. The CDR3 loop reads CSASGTSLPDTQYF. The CDR3 DNA follows: TGCAGTGCTAGTGGGACTAGTCTCCCAGATACGCAGTATTTT. The chain recombines TRBV20-1 with TRBJ2-3; 8 nucleotides match TRBD2. Germline CDR1 is DFQATT and CDR2 is SNEGSKA (reference sequence). V shed 3 bases and J 4 bases; nucleotides not matched to a gene: 6. The CDR3 loop spans 14 amino acids.

This clonotype was detected many times. Written as DNA, the CDR3 is TGTGCCAGCAGCTTAGGACAGGCCCAGCCCCAGCATTTT. It translates to CASSLGQAQPQHF. This chain uses TRBV7-6 with TRBJ1-5, with a tentative D call TRBD1 (6 bases). V lost 1 base and J lost 7, with 8 bases in between. This CDR3 has 13 amino acids. Germline values: CDR1 SGHVS, CDR2 FNYEAQ.